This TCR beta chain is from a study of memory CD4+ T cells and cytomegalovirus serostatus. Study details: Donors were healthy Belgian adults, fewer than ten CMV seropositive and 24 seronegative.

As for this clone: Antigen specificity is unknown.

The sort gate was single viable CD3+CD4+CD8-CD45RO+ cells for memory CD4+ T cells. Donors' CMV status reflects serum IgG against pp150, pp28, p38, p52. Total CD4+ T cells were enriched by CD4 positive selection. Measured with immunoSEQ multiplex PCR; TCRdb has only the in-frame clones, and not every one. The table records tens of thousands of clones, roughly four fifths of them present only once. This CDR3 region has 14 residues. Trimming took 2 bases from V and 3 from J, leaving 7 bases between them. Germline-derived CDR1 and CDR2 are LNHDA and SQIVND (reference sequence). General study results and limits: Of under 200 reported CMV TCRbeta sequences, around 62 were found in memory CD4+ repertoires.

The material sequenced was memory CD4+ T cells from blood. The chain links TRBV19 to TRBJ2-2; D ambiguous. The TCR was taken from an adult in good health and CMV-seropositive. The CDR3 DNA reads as TGTGCCAGTAGTATATCGGACGACACCGGGGAGCTGTTTTTT. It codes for CASSISDDTGELFF.